These 26 T cell receptor beta chains came from one sample sequenced in a study of TIL therapy for anti-PD-1-resistant metastatic lung cancer. This was the immunoSEQ v3 assay. Using immunoSEQ multiplex PCR, the repertoire was profiled, and TCRdb retains in-frame clones only, with some absent. There are 45,000 to 75,000 clones in the sample; roughly 66% occur only once, and roughly 7% lies in the top ten. This sample's time point: pre-treatment sample, taken before nivolumab and TIL therapy. The sequencing here drew on blood, taken at baseline. The receptors here all came from a person aged 25-85 years with non-small cell lung cancer.

CDR3 bases: TGCGCCAGCAGCTTGGGGGACTGGGTGGGACAAGAGACCCAGTACTTC. Its protein is CASSLGDWVGQETQYF. The chain is built from TRBV5-1 and TRBJ2-5; possibly TRBD2 for D (6 bases). The germline V and J ends were trimmed by 0 bases and 2 bases, with 14 bases remaining between them. The CDR3 has 16 residues. CDR1 and CDR2 (germline): SGHRS, YFSETQ.

The V and J genes are TRBV5-1 and TRBJ2-2, with D maybe TRBD2 (6 bases). V lost 0 bases, J lost 5 bases, and 14 bases lay in between. Germline V lookup: CDR1 SGHRS, CDR2 YFSETQ. This CDR3 comprises 16 residues. CDR3 in DNA: TGCGCCAGCAGCTTGGCGGGCGGGGCTTCGACCGGGGAGCTGTTTTTT. Amino acid sequence: CASSLAGGASTGELFF.

V and J are TRBV6-5 and TRBJ2-7; TRBD1 agrees at 9 bases. The V segment lost 6 bases and the J segment 0 bases; nucleotides outside the gene matches: 6. The CDR3 has 15 amino acids. Germline CDR1 is MNHEY and CDR2 is SVGAGI. CDR3 in DNA: TGTGCCAGCAGGGACGGACAGGGGATCTCCTACGAGCAGTACTTC. Translation: CASRDGQGISYEQYF.

V is TRBV5-4 and J is TRBJ1-6; D call uncertain. This CDR3 is built from 14 residues. Between the trimmed V and J ends, which lost 3 bases and 11 bases, there was a span of 15 bases. Germline V lookup: CDR1 SGHNT, CDR2 YYREEE (reference sequence). DNA of the CDR3: TGTGCCAGCAGCTCTAGGACGGAGGCTGCACCCCTCCACTTT. Translation gives CASSSRTEAAPLHF.

The V and J genes are TRBV7-9 and TRBJ2-1, with D possibly called TRBD1 or TRBD2 (5 bases each). The CDR3 sequence is 15 residues long. CDR1 is SEHNR and CDR2 is FQNEAQ in the germline V gene (reference sequence). V shed 1 base and J shed 1 base, with 8 bases lying between them. CDR3 bases: TGTGCCAGCAGCTTAGGGGACGGGTCCTACAATGAGCAGTTCTTC. Encoded protein: CASSLGDGSYNEQFF. Drawing the rest from reference TRBV7-9 and TRBJ2-1, the complete variable domain is DTGVSQNPRHKITKRGQNVTFRCDPISEHNRLYWYRQTLGQGPEFLTYFQNEAQLEKSRLLSDRFSAERPKGSFSTLEIQRTEQGDSAMYLCASSLGDGSYNEQFFGPGTRLTVL.

The rearrangement uses TRBV13 and TRBJ2-5; a possible D gene is TRBD2 (5 bases). V was cut by 4 bases and J by 7 bases, with 7 bases left in between. Germline assignment: CDR1 PRHDT and CDR2 FYEKMQ (reference sequence). The CDR3 runs to 11 residues. This CDR3 reads CASSSGGTQYF. The DNA for the CDR3 is TGTGCCAGCAGCTCCGGAGGGACCCAGTACTTC.

The rearrangement uses TRBV10-1 and TRBJ2-1; D not certain. V lost 4 bases, J lost 7 bases, and 8 bases lay in between. Germline-derived CDR1 and CDR2 are WNHNN and SYGVQD (reference sequence). The CDR3 has 12 residues. In DNA form, the CDR3 reads TGCGCCAGCAGTGCCCAGAATAATGAGCAGTTCTTC. It yields the protein CASSAQNNEQFF.

The rearrangement links TRBV6-1 to TRBJ2-5; unclear D gene. Per the germline V gene, CDR1 is MNHNS and CDR2 is SASEGT. CDR3 length equals 14 residues. V was shortened by 1 base and J by 4 bases, with 10 bases between the two germline ends. CDR3: CASSEVWTGETQYF. Written as DNA, the CDR3 is TGTGCCAGCAGTGAAGTTTGGACCGGAGAGACCCAGTACTTC.

The chain recombines TRBV13 with TRBJ1-5, with D hard to call. The CDR3 consists of 14 residues. Germline V CDR1 and CDR2: PRHDT, FYEKMQ (reference sequence). V lost 2 bases and J lost 4, with 9 bases in between. CDR3 nucleotides: TGTGCCAGCAGCTTATCTAGAGAGAATCAGCCCCAGCATTTT. Translation gives CASSLSRENQPQHF.

V is TRBV7-9 and J is TRBJ2-3; TRBD1 aligns across 7 bases. From germline, CDR1 is SEHNR and CDR2 FQNEAQ (reference sequence). CDR3 length equals 15 residues. Germline trimming cut 0 bases from V and 2 bases from J; bases unmatched to any gene: 2. CDR3 residues: CASSLAGQDTDTQYF. The CDR3, as DNA: TGTGCCAGCAGCTTAGCCGGACAGGACACAGATACGCAGTATTTT.

CDR3 loop: CASSLGDRGGDSPLHF. Here the CDR3 DNA reads TGTGCCAGCAGCTTAGGTGACAGGGGCGGGGATTCACCCCTCCACTTT. V is TRBV13 and J is TRBJ1-6, with TRBD1 matching 8 bases. CDR3 length equals 16 residues. V lost 0 bases, J lost 8 bases, and 6 bases stayed unmatched. Per germline, CDR1 PRHDT and CDR2 FYEKMQ (reference sequence).

This clone was observed a single time. This chain uses TRBV11-2 with TRBJ2-7; no firm D call. V was clipped by 6 bases and J by 0 bases, with 3 bases between them. The germline V gene has CDR1 SGHAT and CDR2 FQNNGV. The CDR3 spans 11 residues. CDR3: CASSPSYEQYF. The CDR3 DNA sequence: TGTGCCAGCAGTCCCTCCTACGAGCAGTACTTC.

This clone was detected a few times. The V call is TRBV7-8, the J call TRBJ2-7, with D perhaps matching TRBD1 (5 bases). The CDR3 covers 12 residues. Trimming removed 5 bases at V and 7 bases at J, with 12 bases between. Per germline, CDR1 SGHVS and CDR2 FQNEAQ. The CDR3 bases are TGTGCCAGCAGCACGGGCCCAGGGGAGCAGTACTTC. It encodes CASSTGPGEQYF.

This rearrangement joins TRBV10-3 to TRBJ2-3, with D unclear. Trimming removed 3 bases at V and 2 bases at J, with 3 bases between. The CDR3 consists of 12 residues. The V gene's germline CDR1 is ENHRY and CDR2 SYGVKD. The chain's CDR3 is CAISEFTDTQYF. CDR3 sequence (DNA): TGTGCCATCAGTGAATTCACAGATACGCAGTATTTT.

The genes are TRBV11-2 and TRBJ1-1; TRBD1 might be the D (5 bases). This CDR3 region has 14 residues. CDR1 and CDR2 (germline): SGHAT, FQNNGV. V lost 0 bases and J lost 10, with 15 bases in between. The CDR3 DNA reads TGTGCCAGCAGCTTAGATGGGGCCCATGGGGGAGCTTTCTTT. Translated, it gives CASSLDGAHGGAFF.

This clone was found once. The chain is built from TRBV5-1 and TRBJ2-7, with 11 positions matching TRBD1. The CDR3 runs to 15 residues. Germline-derived CDR1 and CDR2 are SGHRS and YFSETQ. Trimming took 6 bases from V and 6 from J; bases not matched to a gene: 11. CDR3 coding DNA: TGCGCCAGCAAACCCGCCGGGACAGGGGGGTTCGAGCAGTACTTC. Amino acid sequence: CASKPAGTGGFEQYF.

The V gene is TRBV19, the J gene TRBJ1-5; D is perhaps TRBD1 (6 bases). The CDR3 spans 14 residues. V lost 6 bases and J 6 bases, leaving 15 bases between the germline ends. CDR1 and CDR2 (germline): LNHDA, SQIVND (reference sequence). The CDR3 DNA reads as TGTGCCAGTAGCCAACAGGGCGGAGGTCAGCCCCAGCATTTT. Its protein product is CASSQQGGGQPQHF.

V gene TRBV7-8 combines with J gene TRBJ1-5; D is unresolved. With 4 bases removed from V and 6 bases from J, the gap between germline ends came to 10 bases. Looked up from germline, CDR1 is SGHVS and CDR2 is FQNEAQ. The CDR3 is 13 residues long. The DNA for the CDR3 is TGTGCCAGCAGCTCTACGCCTAGTCAGCCCCAGCATTTT. Amino acids: CASSSTPSQPQHF.

This clone turned up a few times. The chain uses TRBV7-3 and TRBJ1-2, with TRBD1 matching over 7 bases. The CDR3 has 14 amino acids. Looked up from germline, CDR1 is SGHTA and CDR2 is FQGTGA. Trimming cost V 4 bases and J 5 bases; bases outside gene matches: 7. CDR3 protein: CASSSGQGGYGYTF. CDR3 sequence (DNA): TGTGCCAGCAGCTCCGGCCAGGGGGGTTATGGCTACACCTTC. Together with reference TRBV7-3 and TRBJ1-2, the CDR3 gives the full variable domain: GAGVSQTPSNKVTEKGKYVELRCDPISGHTALYWYRQSLGQGPEFLIYFQGTGAADDSGLPNDRFFAVRPEGSVSTLKIQRTERGDSAVYLCASSSGQGGYGYTFGSGTRLTVV.

This clone appeared a few times. J is TRBJ2-2 and V is TRBV2, with 7 nucleotides matching TRBD2. The CDR3 runs to 13 residues. With 6 bases clipped from V and 4 bases from J, the junction kept 2 bases outside the gene matches. Germline CDR1 is SNHLY and CDR2 is FYNNEI. The CDR3 here is CASRTSFTGELFF. In nucleotides, the CDR3 is TGTGCCAGCAGGACTAGCTTCACCGGGGAGCTGTTTTTT.

In the case of this clone: The same CDR3 also results from other DNA sequences found in this sample. The J gene is TRBJ2-2, the V gene TRBV5-1; TRBD1 might be the D (6 bases). This CDR3 contains 14 residues. Per germline, CDR1 SGHRS and CDR2 YFSETQ. V shed 0 bases and J shed 5 bases, with 8 bases lying between them. CDR3 DNA sequence: TGCGCCAGCAGCTTGGAAGGGGGTACCGGGGAGCTGTTTTTT. It encodes CASSLEGGTGELFF. The full variable domain, its missing parts supplied by reference TRBV5-1 and TRBJ2-2, is KAGVTQTPRYLIKTRGQQVTLSCSPISGHRSVSWYQQTPGQGLQFLFEYFSETQRNKGNFPGRFSGRQFSNSRSEMNVSTLELGDSALYLCASSLEGGTGELFFGEGSRLTVL.

The chain links TRBV4-2 to TRBJ2-5, with 10 bases fitting TRBD2. This CDR3 spans 17 amino acids. The V gene end was trimmed by 0 bases and the J gene end by 5 bases; junction bases not matched to a gene: 9. Germline V gene lookup returns CDR1 LGHNA and CDR2 YNFKEQ. The DNA for the CDR3 is TGTGCCAGCAGCCAAGATCATTCTAGCGGGAGCGGGGAGACCCAGTACTTC. This encodes CASSQDHSSGSGETQYF.

The genes are TRBV29-1 and TRBJ2-5; D might be TRBD1 or TRBD2, each matching 5 bases. The DNA end is a closer match to TRBJ2-7, so the J assignment may be wrong. The V gene's germline CDR1 is SQVTM and CDR2 ANQGSEA. CDR3 length: 13 amino acids. The CDR3 loop reads CSVEAAGSYEQYF. In nucleotides, the CDR3 is TGCAGCGTTGAGGCGGCAGGGAGCTACGAGCAGTACTTC.

In its sample, this clone was seen a few times. The chain joins TRBV18 to TRBJ1-5, with a weak D call TRBD1 (5 bases). Germline values: CDR1 KGHSH, CDR2 LQKENI. CDR3 size: 15 residues. Trimming took off 5 bases at V and 4 bases at J, with 15 bases between the two ends. The CDR3 nucleotides are TGTGCCAGCTCAGTGACCGGGACCGAGAATCAGCCCCAGCATTTT. Residues: CASSVTGTENQPQHF.

This chain uses TRBV5-6 with TRBJ2-1; D is ambiguous. This CDR3 comprises 11 residues. Germline V CDR1 and CDR2: SGHDT, YYEEEE. Trimming removed 4 bases at V and 8 bases at J, with 7 bases between. The CDR3 DNA sequence: TGTGCCAGCAGCCTGGCCTATGAGCAGTTCTTC. It encodes CASSLAYEQFF.

The sample holds a few counts of this clone. J is TRBJ2-5 and V is TRBV29-1; 9 bases are shared with TRBD2. This CDR3 spans 13 amino acids. The junction had 4 bases not matched to a gene; V was cut back by 3 bases and J by 5 bases. The germline V gene has CDR1 SQVTM and CDR2 ANQGSEA. CDR3 residues: CSVEAGGRETQYF. CDR3 coding DNA: TGCAGCGTTGAGGCGGGAGGGAGGGAGACCCAGTACTTC. The full variable domain, with the rest looked up from reference TRBV29-1 and TRBJ2-5, is SAVISQKPSRDICQRGTSLTIQCQVDSQVTMMFWYRQQPGQSLTLIATANQGSEATYESGFVIDKFPISRPNLTFSTLTVSNMSPEDSSIYLCSVEAGGRETQYFGPGTRLLVL.